The T cell receptor beta chain under discussion was sequenced for a study of shared clonotypes between healthy human individuals. General study findings and limits: What rarefaction showed was incomplete sorted-subset sequencing despite large depth. Researchers found naive subsets generally carried larger estimated richness than memory subsets. The low donor count limited represented genetic and exposure-history diversity. The study found lower generation probabilities in non-shared clonotypes than in those shared by all four donors.

The sample holds one count of this clone. What it recognizes is unknown. The method was immunoSEQ multiplex PCR; TCRdb's version includes in-frame clones alone and lacks a portion of them. The repertoire has 170,000 or so clones, approximately 61% of them found once; the top ten carry more than 9%. CDR3 length: 14 amino acids. V dropped 6 bases and J dropped 4 bases, with 15 bases sitting between them. The germline V gene has CDR1 KGHSH and CDR2 LQKENI. The sequencing sample was made of memory CD4+ T cells sorted from blood. Subset here: CD45RA-negative fraction. This sequence was found in a man aged 30 to 39 in good health. The rearrangement uses TRBV18 and TRBJ1-1; tentative D call: TRBD1 (5 bases). The CDR3: CASSGGPGTTEAFF. The CDR3 nucleotides read TGTGCCAGCTCGGGCGGGCCAGGGACCACTGAAGCTTTCTTT.